The 23 T cell receptor beta chains below were found in one sample sequenced in a study of blood T cell repertoires in COVID-19. The data were produced by immunoSEQ multiplex PCR, yet TCRdb's version contains in-frame clones alone and is incomplete. Of over 110,000 clones listed, 81% are singletons. What was sequenced was peripheral blood. These receptors came from a human donor in a cohort sampled during active COVID-19.

The rearrangement uses TRBV29-1 and TRBJ2-7; D might be TRBD2 (6 bases). Germline V gene sequence: CDR1 SQVTM, CDR2 ANQGSEA. The CDR3 totals 13 residues. Trimming pared 4 bases from V and 5 bases from J, leaving 15 bases between. CDR3: CSVVREKSHEQYF. For the CDR3, the DNA is TGCAGCGTTGTACGGGAGAAGAGCCACGAGCAGTACTTC.

The chain uses TRBV18 and TRBJ2-2; tentative D call: TRBD2 (6 bases). Germline-derived CDR1 and CDR2 are KGHSH and LQKENI. Trimming took 1 base from V and 2 from J, leaving 8 bases between them. This CDR3 spans 15 amino acids. The CDR3 here is CASSPRDSNTGELFF. The CDR3 bases are TGTGCCAGCTCACCACGGGACTCAAACACCGGGGAGCTGTTTTTT. The full variable domain, in which reference TRBV18 and TRBJ2-2 provide the parts outside the CDR3, is NAGVMQNPRHLVRRRGQEARLRCSPMKGHSHVYWYRQLPEEGLKFMVYLQKENIIDESGMPKERFSAEFPKEGPSILRIQQVVRGDSAAYFCASSPRDSNTGELFFGEGSRLTVL.

V and J are TRBV6-2 or TRBV6-3 and TRBJ2-7; TRBD2 matches at 10 bases. The CDR3 has 18 amino acids. In germline, CDR1 is MNHEY, CDR2 SVGEGT. V shed 2 bases, J shed 0 bases, and the junction held 10 bases outside the gene matches. The CDR3 DNA reads as TGTGCCAGCAGTTACCGAACGCCGGGACTAGCGAGCTCCTACGAGCAGTACTTC. Its translation: CASSYRTPGLASSYEQYF.

The gene calls are TRBV28 and TRBJ2-2; tentative D call: TRBD2 (6 bases). Trimming took 7 bases from V and 2 from J, leaving 17 bases between them. This CDR3 is 16 amino acids long. CDR1 is MDHEN and CDR2 is SYDVKM in the germline V gene. The CDR3 sequence is CASITPGTLNTGELFF. DNA for the CDR3: TGTGCCAGCATAACCCCTGGGACTTTAAACACCGGGGAGCTGTTTTTT.

The chain joins TRBV3-1 (or the pseudogene TRBV3-2) to TRBJ2-7, with 7 nucleotides matching TRBD1. After removal of 4 bases from V and 2 bases from J, the junction contained 5 bases not matched to a gene. The CDR3 runs to 14 residues. The germline V gene has CDR1 LGHDT and CDR2 YNNKEL (reference sequence). The CDR3: CASSPWDRAYEQYF. CDR3 nucleotides: TGTGCCAGCAGCCCATGGGACAGAGCCTACGAGCAGTACTTC.

The J gene is TRBJ2-7, the V gene TRBV7-9, with 8 positions matching TRBD1. The germline gives CDR1 SEHNR, CDR2 FQNEAQ (reference sequence). V was pared by 1 base and J by 6 bases, with 5 bases of the junction left unmatched. This CDR3 spans 14 amino acids. The CDR3 loop reads CASSLDRGMAEQYF. In DNA form, the CDR3 reads TGTGCCAGCAGCTTAGACAGGGGGATGGCCGAGCAGTACTTC.

V gene TRBV24-1 combines with J gene TRBJ2-7; possibly TRBD2 for D (6 bases). V lost 4 bases and J 3 bases, leaving 9 bases between the germline ends. Per germline, CDR1 KGHDR and CDR2 SFDVKD. This CDR3 comprises 13 residues. CDR3: CATSEGGGYEQYF. The CDR3, as DNA: TGTGCCACCAGTGAGGGGGGAGGCTACGAGCAGTACTTC.

This clone appeared a single time. CDR3 nucleotide sequence: TGTGCCAGCAGCCCGATGATAGCGGCCCCCTACGAGCAGTACTTC. Its protein product is CASSPMIAAPYEQYF. This rearrangement joins TRBV7-2 to TRBJ2-7; TRBD2 might be the D (6 bases). Germline lookup yields CDR1 SGHTA and CDR2 FQGNSA. V gave up 5 bases and J gave up 2 bases, with 16 bases separating them. CDR3 length: 15 amino acids.

The chain uses TRBV7-9 and TRBJ2-7, with D tentatively TRBD1 (5 bases). Germline V gene lookup returns CDR1 SEHNR and CDR2 FQNEAQ (reference sequence). Trimming shortened V by 7 bases and J by 3 bases, and 16 bases separated the two germline ends. The CDR3 consists of 14 residues. The CDR3 DNA sequence: TGTGCCAGCAACCCAAGGGGCGGAAGCTACGAGCAGTACTTC. It translates to CASNPRGGSYEQYF.

The chain is built from TRBV4-1 and TRBJ1-5, with a tentative D call TRBD1 (5 bases). CDR1 and CDR2 (germline): MGHRA, YSYEKL. V lost 0 bases to trimming and J lost 7 bases, with 13 bases between them. There are 15 residues in the CDR3. CDR3 residues: CASSQEGAGGQPQHF. The CDR3 DNA reads as TGCGCCAGCAGCCAAGAAGGGGCAGGCGGCCAGCCCCAGCATTTT.

The V gene is TRBV2, the J gene TRBJ2-7; the match to TRBD1 covers 7 bases. V was pared by 5 bases and J by 0 bases, with 4 bases of the junction left unmatched. Germline V CDR1 and CDR2: SNHLY, FYNNEI. The CDR3 length is 14 residues. The CDR3 spells CASSSGQTSYEQYF. The CDR3 DNA follows: TGTGCCAGCAGTTCGGGACAGACCTCCTACGAGCAGTACTTC.

The J gene is TRBJ1-5, the V gene TRBV19; maybe TRBD1 (6 bases). The CDR3 spans 14 residues. Germline lookup yields CDR1 LNHDA and CDR2 SQIVND (reference sequence). The V end lost 6 bases, the J end lost 6 bases, and 15 bases lay between the germline ends. The CDR3 DNA sequence: TGTGCCAGTAGAATCAACAGGGTTGGTCAGCCCCAGCATTTT. Its translation: CASRINRVGQPQHF.

This chain uses TRBV29-1 with TRBJ2-5; TRBD1 aligns across 9 bases. Looked up from germline, CDR1 is SQVTM and CDR2 is ANQGSEA. J gave up 9 bases and V 7 bases, and 12 bases lay outside the gene matches. The CDR3 is 13 amino acids. CDR3 in amino acids: CSGRTGEGPSQYF. Here the CDR3 DNA reads TGCAGCGGACGGACAGGGGAAGGCCCATCCCAGTACTTC.

The chain joins TRBV28 to TRBJ1-6; D not resolved. The CDR3 consists of 13 residues. V lost 8 bases and J lost 3, with 8 bases in between. Looked up from germline, CDR1 is MDHEN and CDR2 is SYDVKM. The CDR3, as DNA: TGTGCCAGCCGGTCCTTCTATAATTCACCCCTCCACTTT. Encoded protein: CASRSFYNSPLHF.

This chain uses TRBV5-1 with TRBJ1-1; D possibly corresponds to TRBD1 (5 bases). The V gene's germline CDR1 is SGHRS and CDR2 YFSETQ. The CDR3 sequence is 14 residues long. The germline V and J ends were trimmed by 4 bases and 5 bases, with 15 bases remaining between them. CDR3: CASSLGRGATEAFF. DNA of the CDR3: TGCGCCAGCAGCCTAGGGCGCGGGGCAACTGAAGCTTTCTTT. Full variable domain (rest looked up from reference TRBV5-1 and TRBJ1-1): KAGVTQTPRYLIKTRGQQVTLSCSPISGHRSVSWYQQTPGQGLQFLFEYFSETQRNKGNFPGRFSGRQFSNSRSEMNVSTLELGDSALYLCASSLGRGATEAFFGQGTRLTVV.

The CDR3 protein is CASSQDRRLAAAGEQFF. CDR3 in DNA: TGTGCCAGCAGCCAAGACAGGAGACTAGCGGCAGCGGGTGAGCAGTTCTTC. The chain is built from TRBV9 and TRBJ2-1; 9 bases fit TRBD2. Germline CDR1 and CDR2: SGDLS and YYNGEE. V shed 4 bases and J 9 bases; nucleotides not matched to a gene: 17. The length of the CDR3 is 17 residues.

The chain employs TRBV5-1 and TRBJ1-1; no reliable D call. CDR1 is SGHRS and CDR2 is YFSETQ in the germline V gene. V lost 0 bases and J lost 4, with 10 bases in between. CDR3 length equals 14 residues. CDR3 loop: CASSLDAGSTEAFF. CDR3 nucleotides: TGCGCCAGCAGCTTGGATGCGGGTTCCACTGAAGCTTTCTTT.

V is TRBV6-8 and J is TRBJ2-7; D gene uncertain. There are 13 residues in the CDR3. Trimming took 10 bases from V and 5 from J, leaving 18 bases between them. Germline CDR1 MNHGY, CDR2 SAAAGT. The CDR3 DNA is TGTGCCAACTCCATGCCTGGTTCCCACGAGCAGTACTTC. This codes for CANSMPGSHEQYF.

V is TRBV5-6 and J is TRBJ1-4; D remains ambiguous. CDR3 length equals 14 residues. Germline CDR1 and CDR2: SGHDT and YYEEEE. Trimming took off 0 bases at V and 5 bases at J, with 8 bases between the two ends. CDR3 in amino acids: CASSLATVNEKLFF. CDR3 coding DNA: TGTGCCAGCAGCTTGGCTACGGTAAATGAAAAACTGTTTTTT.

The rearrangement links TRBV7-3 to TRBJ2-7; unclear D gene. Per germline, CDR1 SGHTA and CDR2 FQGTGA. Trimming pared 6 bases from V and 1 base from J, leaving 19 bases between. The CDR3 length is 16 residues. Written as DNA, the CDR3 is TGTGCCAGCAGACCCTACTCTTTCCAGCGATCCTACGAGCAGTACTTC. It is translated as CASRPYSFQRSYEQYF.

This clone was observed a few times. The V and J genes are TRBV15 and TRBJ2-7, with 7 nucleotides matching TRBD1. The CDR3 consists of 15 residues. The germline V gene has CDR1 LNHNV and CDR2 YYDKDF (reference sequence). Trimming removed 0 bases from V and 8 bases from J; junction bases left unmatched: 10. The CDR3 here is CATSRDKGTQGQQYF. The CDR3 nucleotides are TGTGCCACCAGCAGAGATAAGGGGACACAGGGGCAGCAGTACTTC.

The chain employs TRBV20-1 and TRBJ2-7; tentatively, D is TRBD1 (5 bases). Trimming pared 8 bases from V and 4 bases from J, leaving 9 bases between. This CDR3 is built from 10 residues. Per germline, CDR1 DFQATT and CDR2 SNEGSKA (reference sequence). The CDR3 region is CSYQGYEQYF. In DNA form, the CDR3 reads TGCAGTTACCAGGGTTACGAGCAGTACTTC.

This chain joins TRBV7-9 and TRBJ2-7; no definite D call. The CDR3 length is 12 residues. V dropped 6 bases and J dropped 4 bases, with 10 bases sitting between them. Germline V gives CDR1 SEHNR, CDR2 FQNEAQ (reference sequence). CDR3 DNA sequence: TGTGCCAGCAGGGGCCAGACGTACGAGCAGTACTTC. Amino acid sequence: CASRGQTYEQYF.